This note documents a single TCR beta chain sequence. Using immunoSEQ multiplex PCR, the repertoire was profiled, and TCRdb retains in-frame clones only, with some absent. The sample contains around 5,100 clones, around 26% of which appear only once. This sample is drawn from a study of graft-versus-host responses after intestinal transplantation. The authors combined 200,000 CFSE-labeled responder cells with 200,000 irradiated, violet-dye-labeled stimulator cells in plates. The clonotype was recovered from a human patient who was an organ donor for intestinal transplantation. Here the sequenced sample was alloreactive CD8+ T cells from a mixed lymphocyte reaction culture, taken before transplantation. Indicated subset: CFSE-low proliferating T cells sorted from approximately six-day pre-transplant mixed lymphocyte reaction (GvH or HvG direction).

In DNA, the CDR3 is TGTGCCAGCAGCCATGGTACAGGGGGGGGCTCCTACAATGAGCAGTTCTTC. Translating it yields CASSHGTGGGSYNEQFF. The chain joins TRBV4-2 to TRBJ2-1; TRBD1 might be the D (8 bases). This CDR3 is built from 17 residues. Looked up from germline, CDR1 is LGHNA and CDR2 is YNFKEQ. The V gene lost 3 bases and the J gene lost 0 bases, with 15 bases spanning the gap.